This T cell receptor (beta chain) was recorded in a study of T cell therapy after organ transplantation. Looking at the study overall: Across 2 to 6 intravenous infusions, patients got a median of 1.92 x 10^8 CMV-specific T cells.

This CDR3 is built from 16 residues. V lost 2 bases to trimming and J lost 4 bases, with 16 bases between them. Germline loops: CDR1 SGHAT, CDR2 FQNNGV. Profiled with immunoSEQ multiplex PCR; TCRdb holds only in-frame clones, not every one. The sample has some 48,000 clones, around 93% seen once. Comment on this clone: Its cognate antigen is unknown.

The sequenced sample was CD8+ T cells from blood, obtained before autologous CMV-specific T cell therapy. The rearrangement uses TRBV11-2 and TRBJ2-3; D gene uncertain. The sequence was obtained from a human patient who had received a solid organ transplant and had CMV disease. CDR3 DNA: TGTGCCAGCAGCTTATGGCCAAGGGAAATGGCAGATACGCAGTATTTT. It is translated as CASSLWPREMADTQYF.